The 20 T cell receptor beta chains below were found in one sample sequenced in a study of a mutant IDH1 vaccine in newly diagnosed glioma. The method was immunoSEQ multiplex PCR; TCRdb's version includes in-frame clones alone and lacks a portion of them. The repertoire holds approximately 26,000 clones, with 65% to 85% as singletons. Indicated time point: week 5, during vaccination. The vaccine gave 300 ug of a 20-mer mutant IDH1 peptide subcutaneously per dose. These receptors' targets are unknown. This sample comprised PBMCs, obtained from a glioma patient whose treatment included an IDH1 peptide vaccine. The receptor set was obtained from a man aged 35-49 years with glioma. Some clones in this sample may be carry-over from other donors' samples.

V and J are TRBV7-2 and TRBJ1-2, with D maybe TRBD1 (6 bases). The V and J ends lost 6 bases and 6 bases respectively, with 26 bases between them. This CDR3 has 17 amino acids. Germline V gene lookup returns CDR1 SGHTA and CDR2 FQGNSA. For the CDR3, the DNA is TGTGCCAGCAGTTCTACTCCAGCCGGGACAACAGACCATGGCTACACCTTC. It encodes CASSSTPAGTTDHGYTF.

The rearrangement links TRBV30 to TRBJ1-2; possibly TRBD1 for D (6 bases). Germline loops: CDR1 GTSNPN, CDR2 SVGIG (reference sequence). Trimming pared 3 bases from V and 4 bases from J, leaving 21 bases between. CDR3 length: 16 residues. In nucleotides, the CDR3 is TGTGCCTGGAGCCCCAAAGGACAGTCGGTCATCTATGGCTACACCTTC. Its protein is CAWSPKGQSVIYGYTF.

This rearrangement joins TRBV7-2 to TRBJ2-1, with 9 bases that match TRBD1. Germline-derived CDR1 and CDR2 are SGHTA and FQGNSA. V trimming: 3 bases; J trimming: 14 bases; junction bases outside the gene matches: 5. The CDR3 consists of 12 residues. The CDR3 is CASSLDRGREFF. CDR3 coding DNA: TGTGCCAGCAGCTTGGACAGGGGTCGGGAGTTCTTC.

The chain joins TRBV7-9 to TRBJ1-2; a weak D match, TRBD1 (5 bases). Germline CDR1 SEHNR, CDR2 FQNEAQ (reference sequence). V lost 4 bases and J lost 3, with 12 bases in between. CDR3 length equals 14 residues. CDR3 nucleotide sequence: TGTGCCAGCAGCTCCGTGGGAGGGGACTATGGCTACACCTTC. Residues: CASSSVGGDYGYTF.

This chain joins TRBV7-9 and TRBJ2-7, with 12 bases lining up with TRBD2. Germline-derived CDR1 and CDR2 are SEHNR and FQNEAQ (reference sequence). The CDR3 totals 14 residues. J gave up 6 bases and V 5 bases, and 5 bases lay outside the gene matches. The CDR3 sequence: CASSLGLAGSEQYF. The CDR3, as DNA: TGTGCCAGCAGCCTTGGACTAGCGGGGAGCGAGCAGTACTTC.

J is TRBJ2-7 and V is TRBV11-2, with 8 bases matching TRBD2. Germline CDR1 reads SGHAT; CDR2 reads FQNNGV. The CDR3 consists of 14 residues. J gave up 3 bases and V 3 bases, and 4 bases lay outside the gene matches. The CDR3 sequence: CASSFLAGHYEQYF. In nucleotides, the CDR3 is TGTGCCAGCAGCTTCCTAGCGGGTCACTACGAGCAGTACTTC.

The rearrangement uses TRBV15 and TRBJ1-2; unclear D gene. V was clipped by 0 bases and J by 2 bases, with 10 bases between them. CDR3 length: 15 amino acids. Germline assignment: CDR1 LNHNV and CDR2 YYDKDF (reference sequence). Here the CDR3 reads CATSRDREANYGYTF. The CDR3 DNA follows: TGTGCCACCAGCAGAGATCGCGAAGCCAACTATGGCTACACCTTC.

The chain recombines TRBV13 with TRBJ1-3; 10 bases fit TRBD1. Unmatched junction bases numbered 1, after V lost 1 base and J lost 1 base. Germline CDR1 and CDR2: PRHDT and FYEKMQ (reference sequence). The CDR3 length is 16 residues. The CDR3 nucleotides read TGTGCCAGCAGCTTAGTGGGACAGGGGTCTGGAAACACCATATATTTT. Its protein product is CASSLVGQGSGNTIYF. The full variable domain, in which reference TRBV13 and TRBJ1-3 provide the parts outside the CDR3, is AAGVIQSPRHLIKEKRETATLKCYPIPRHDTVYWYQQGPGQDPQFLISFYEKMQSDKGSIPDRFSAQQFSDYHSELNMSSLELGDSALYFCASSLVGQGSGNTIYFGEGSWLTVV.

The rearrangement uses TRBV5-4 and TRBJ2-7, with 7 bases aligning to TRBD2. Trimming cost V 0 bases and J 3 bases; bases outside gene matches: 3. In germline, CDR1 is SGHNT, CDR2 YYREEE (reference sequence). The CDR3 is made up of 14 amino acids. The CDR3 region is CASSLGGGFYEQYF. CDR3 DNA: TGTGCCAGCAGCTTGGGGGGGGGTTTCTACGAGCAGTACTTC.

The V gene is TRBV7-6, the J gene TRBJ2-5; 10 bases line up with TRBD2. The CDR3 is 16 amino acids. V trimming: 5 bases; J trimming: 3 bases; junction bases outside the gene matches: 9. Germline CDR1 SGHVS, CDR2 FNYEAQ. This CDR3 is CASSAQPSGGEETQYF. In DNA, the CDR3 is TGTGCCAGCAGCGCCCAGCCTAGCGGGGGCGAAGAGACCCAGTACTTC.

The chain recombines TRBV6-5 with TRBJ1-1, with D uncertain. CDR1 is MNHEY and CDR2 is SVGAGI in the germline V gene. V lost 2 bases to trimming and J lost 4 bases, with 5 bases between them. This CDR3 comprises 12 residues. CDR3 nucleotides: TGTGCCAGCAGTTACCCTATCACTGAAGCTTTCTTT. Translation gives CASSYPITEAFF.

This clone was seen more than once but under ten times. V gene TRBV15 combines with J gene TRBJ1-5; TRBD1 is a possible D gene (5 bases). Germline-derived CDR1 and CDR2 are LNHNV and YYDKDF (reference sequence). This CDR3 is 16 amino acids long. Trimming pared 3 bases from V and 2 bases from J, leaving 14 bases between. The CDR3 DNA follows: TGTGCCACCAGCAGTGGGACGCAAAGGGGCAATCAGCCCCAGCATTTT. As protein: CATSSGTQRGNQPQHF.

The rearrangement joins TRBV5-1 to TRBJ2-3, with D perhaps TRBD2 (5 bases). Trimming removed 2 bases from V and 8 bases from J, with 12 bases in between. CDR3 size: 13 residues. Germline V gene data show CDR1 as SGHRS and CDR2 as YFSETQ. The CDR3 loop is CASSFRDPSTQYF. CDR3 in DNA: TGCGCCAGCAGCTTCCGGGATCCGAGTACGCAGTATTTT.

The rearrangement joins TRBV4-2 to TRBJ1-2, with unresolved D. CDR3 size: 14 residues. CDR1 and CDR2 from the germline V gene are LGHNA and YNFKEQ. Trimming removed 0 bases from V and 8 bases from J, with 13 bases in between. CDR3 sequence: CASSQDGVITGYTF. The CDR3 nucleotides read TGTGCCAGCAGCCAAGACGGGGTCATTACGGGCTACACCTTC.

The V and J genes are TRBV5-4 and TRBJ2-7; tentative D call: TRBD2 (6 bases). V lost 4 bases and J lost 0, with 11 bases in between. The CDR3 is made up of 14 amino acids. The germline V gene encodes CDR1 SGHNT and CDR2 YYREEE (reference sequence). CDR3 nucleotide sequence: TGTGCCAGCAGCCGACGGGAGCTCTCCTACGAGCAGTACTTC. Amino acids: CASSRRELSYEQYF. Looking up the rest from reference TRBV5-4 and TRBJ2-7 gives the full variable domain: ETGVTQSPTHLIKTRGQQVTLRCSSQSGHNTVSWYQQALGQGPQFIFQYYREEENGRGNFPPRFSGLQFPNYSSELNVNALELDDSALYLCASSRRELSYEQYFGPGTRLTVT.

This chain links TRBV18 with TRBJ2-5, with D possibly being TRBD1 (6 bases). The CDR3 has 14 residues. Trimming removed 5 bases at V and 9 bases at J, with 19 bases between. Germline-derived CDR1 and CDR2 are KGHSH and LQKENI. CDR3 nucleotide sequence: TGTGCCAGCTCATCCCGGGACACCCAAGGAGCCCAGTACTTC. Translated: CASSSRDTQGAQYF.

This CDR3 reads CASSLEAGPETQYF. The CDR3 DNA sequence: TGTGCCAGCAGCTTGGAGGCAGGGCCAGAGACCCAGTACTTC. The rearrangement joins TRBV5-4 to TRBJ2-5, with D possibly TRBD1 on 5 matching bases. V was pared by 0 bases and J by 4 bases, with 10 bases between. The CDR3 is made up of 14 amino acids. Germline V CDR1 and CDR2: SGHNT, YYREEE (reference sequence).

Only a few counts were recorded for this clone. The rearrangement links TRBV29-1 to TRBJ1-1; D unresolved. The CDR3 has 10 residues. V lost 0 bases to trimming and J lost 7 bases, with 3 bases between them. Germline V gene sequence: CDR1 SQVTM, CDR2 ANQGSEA. In DNA, the CDR3 is TGCAGCGTTGAAGACTTTGAAGCTTTCTTT. Its translation: CSVEDFEAFF. Variable domain in full (rest from reference TRBV29-1 and TRBJ1-1): SAVISQKPSRDICQRGTSLTIQCQVDSQVTMMFWYRQQPGQSLTLIATANQGSEATYESGFVIDKFPISRPNLTFSTLTVSNMSPEDSSIYLCSVEDFEAFFGQGTRLTVV.

V usage is TRBV4-2 and J usage is TRBJ2-7, with 8 bases matching TRBD1. V gave up 6 bases and J gave up 6 bases; unmatched junction bases: 10. CDR1 is LGHNA and CDR2 is YNFKEQ in the germline V gene. The CDR3 totals 14 residues. CDR3 sequence reads: CASRPDRVGAEQYF. CDR3 nucleotides: TGTGCCAGCAGACCGGACAGGGTGGGTGCCGAGCAGTACTTC.

The genes are TRBV15 and TRBJ1-3; D is ambiguous. The CDR3 loop spans 16 amino acids. CDR1 and CDR2 from the germline V gene are LNHNV and YYDKDF (reference sequence). V dropped 0 bases and J dropped 0 bases, with 9 bases sitting between them. The CDR3 sequence is CATSRDLAGSGNTIYF. As DNA, the CDR3 is TGTGCCACCAGCAGAGATCTGGCGGGCTCTGGAAACACCATATATTTT.